The clone carrying this TCR beta chain was picked up one time. This CDR3 contains 17 residues. V trimming: 0 bases; J trimming: 2 bases; junction bases outside the gene matches: 7. Germline CDR1 reads SGDLS; CDR2 reads YYNGEE. Measured with immunoSEQ multiplex PCR; TCRdb has only the in-frame clones, and not every one. The sample yields a few hundred thousand clones, about 95% seen once. The data derive from a study of shared T cell receptors in the human thymus. Source material: thymocytes. This TCR came from a human donor. The genes are TRBV9 and TRBJ2-1; 8 bases map to TRBD2. The CDR3 nucleotides are TGTGCCAGCAGCGTAGGGAGTGTACTAGCGGCCTACAATGAGCAGTTCTTC. This encodes CASSVGSVLAAYNEQFF.